The rows below give T cell receptor beta chains drawn from one sample of a study of control samples from healthy donors and cancer patients. Profiling relied on immunoSEQ multiplex PCR, and the TCRdb table lists in-frame clones only, not all of them. The sample lists about 150,000 clones, 91% occurring once. The sample consisted of blood. These receptors were taken from a woman in her thirties or forties in good health. CDR3s include the opening cysteine and the closing phenylalanine or tryptophan.

>TRBV19|TRBJ1-1
CASTLPGEGRTEAFF
>TRBV10-3|TRBJ2-3
CAITETSSTGTDTQYF
>TRBV5-1|TRBJ2-5
CASSLGGVRRETQYF
>TRBV6-2/TRBV6-3|TRBJ2-1
CASSYSSYNEQFF
>TRBV2|TRBJ2-7
CASSEALFGGIHEQYF
>TRBV27|TRBJ1-1
CASSLGQGMNTEAFF
>TRBV9|TRBJ1-1
CASSLGANTEAFF
>TRBV6-5|TRBJ1-6
CAAGGESYNSPLHF
>TRBV5-5|TRBJ1-6
CASSLLASYNSPLHF
>TRBV5-1|TRBJ1-4
CASKRTATNEKLFF
>TRBV5-1|TRBJ1-2
CASSLERTTSGAGYTF
>TRBV11-3|TRBJ2-2
CASSLDLGGRGGELFF
>TRBV19|TRBJ1-2
CASTPQGQGLYGYTF
>TRBV7-6|TRBJ1-1
CASSLSAGGTEAFF
>TRBV4-1|TRBJ1-1
CASSPLAWGTEAFF
>TRBV7-2|TRBJ2-7
CASSPTGSYEQYF
>TRBV7-2|TRBJ1-6
CASSSSMSGGSPLHF
>TRBV5-6|TRBJ1-6
CASSLQVSYNSPLHF
>TRBV10-3|TRBJ1-2
CAINAIRGPDGYTF
>TRBV12-3/TRBV12-4|TRBJ1-1
CASSTRGTEAFF
>TRBV3-1/TRBV3-2|TRBJ1-2
CASSHLLTGRGANGYTF
>TRBV5-5|TRBJ1-1
CASSLATGGDTEAFF
>TRBV5-3|TRBJ2-5
CARSLSPVETQYF
>TRBV4-1|TRBJ2-1
CASSRRLGQGSSNEQFF
>TRBV20-1|TRBJ1-1
CSASSGTPNTEAFF
>TRBV12-3/TRBV12-4|TRBJ2-7
CASSFNRAYEQYF
>TRBV11-1|TRBJ2-7
CASSLEYGDYSYEQYF
>TRBV12-5|TRBJ1-2
CASGSMTGWDGYTF
>TRBV7-2|TRBJ2-7
CASSSRSYEQYF
>TRBV15|TRBJ1-1
CATSKEVATEAFF
>TRBV2|TRBJ1-1
CASRGGLGLGTEAFF